The 14 T cell receptor beta chains given below trace back to one sample, sequenced in a study of T cells after yellow fever vaccination. TCRdb processed the 5' RACE reads anew with MiXCR; each CDR3 protein has one entry. The sample includes roughly 310,000 distinct CDR3 sequences, roughly 3.5% of them seen just once. The material was PBMCs, obtained on the day of the yellow fever booster vaccination. These receptors were obtained from a man in his late teens or twenties who received the YFV17D yellow fever vaccine.

This clonotype turned up a few times. The chain joins TRBV7-9 to TRBJ1-2; 9 bases match TRBD1. CDR3 size: 14 residues. Per germline, CDR1 SEHNR and CDR2 FQNEAQ (reference sequence). The V gene end was trimmed by 2 bases and the J gene end by 6 bases; junction bases not matched to a gene: 4. The DNA of the CDR3 is TGTGCCAGCAGCTTAACAGGGGGCCTTGATGGCTACACCTTC. Translation: CASSLTGGLDGYTF.

V is TRBV11-2 and J is TRBJ1-1, with D unresolved. Trimming stripped 1 base from V and 1 base from J, with 7 bases between. The length of the CDR3 is 14 residues. Per the germline V gene, CDR1 is SGHAT and CDR2 is FQNNGV. CDR3 nucleotides: TGTGCCAGCAGCTTAGTGGCCCCGAACACTGAAGCTTTCTTT. Its protein is CASSLVAPNTEAFF.

In this sample, this clonotype turned up many times. V is TRBV7-2 and J is TRBJ2-7; 14 bases align to TRBD2. This CDR3 is 16 amino acids long. V shed 2 bases and J 6 bases; nucleotides not matched to a gene: 6. Germline V gene sequence: CDR1 SGHTA, CDR2 FQGNSA. CDR3 region: CASSLYYGLAGGEQYF. CDR3 in DNA: TGTGCCAGCAGCTTATACTATGGACTAGCGGGGGGCGAGCAGTACTTC.

In this sample, this clonotype turned up a few times. The chain recombines TRBV5-1 with TRBJ2-3; the D gene could be TRBD1 or TRBD2 (5 bases each). The ends were cut back, 4 bases at V and 2 bases at J, with 11 bases in the middle. The CDR3 is 14 residues long. CDR1 is SGHRS and CDR2 is YFSETQ in the germline V gene. The CDR3 DNA reads TGCGCCAGCAGCAAACAGGAGGTCACAGATACGCAGTATTTT. Its protein is CASSKQEVTDTQYF.

This clonotype was counted at least ten times. The chain joins TRBV7-2 to TRBJ1-2, with D perhaps matching TRBD1 (5 bases). The CDR3 is made up of 16 amino acids. Germline lookup yields CDR1 SGHTA and CDR2 FQGNSA. V was shortened by 3 bases and J by 4 bases, with 18 bases between the two germline ends. DNA of the CDR3: TGTGCCAGCAGCTTGCTACAAGGACGGAGGGGCTATGGCTACACCTTC. Protein: CASSLLQGRRGYGYTF.

This clonotype was found many times. V and J are TRBV28 and TRBJ2-3, with TRBD2 identical over 7 bases. The CDR3 has 15 residues. CDR1 is MDHEN, CDR2 SYDVKM, per germline. Unmatched junction bases numbered 9, after V lost 5 bases and J lost 4 bases. The CDR3 DNA is TGTGCCAGCAGTCCCGCCGGGACTACTTCAGATACGCAGTATTTT. Amino acids: CASSPAGTTSDTQYF. Together with reference TRBV28 and TRBJ2-3, the CDR3 gives the full variable domain: DVKVTQSSRYLVKRTGEKVFLECVQDMDHENMFWYRQDPGLGLRLIYFSYDVKMKEKGDIPEGYSVSREKKERFSLILESASTNQTSMYLCASSPAGTTSDTQYFGPGTRLTVL.

The V call is TRBV6-5, the J call TRBJ2-2; D is unresolved. Deletions cut 4 bases from V and 3 bases from J, with 12 bases between. Looked up from germline, CDR1 is MNHEY and CDR2 is SVGAGI. This CDR3 is 15 amino acids long. For the CDR3, the DNA is TGTGCCAGCAGTTCCGACGTAGGTCACACCGGGGAGCTGTTTTTT. The encoded protein is CASSSDVGHTGELFF.

This clonotype was recorded at least ten times. This rearrangement joins TRBV7-9 to TRBJ2-1; 8 bases match TRBD2. The V gene's germline CDR1 is SEHNR and CDR2 FQNEAQ (reference sequence). The CDR3 extends over 21 amino acids. V lost 1 base to trimming and J lost 5 bases; unmatched junction nucleotides: 22. CDR3 coding DNA: TGTGCCAGCAGCTTAGGGGTTTCACGGGGGGGCCTAAGGGCAGGACACAATGAGCAGTTCTTC. Amino acids: CASSLGVSRGGLRAGHNEQFF. Using reference TRBV7-9 and TRBJ2-1 for the parts outside the CDR3, the full variable domain is DTGVSQNPRHKITKRGQNVTFRCDPISEHNRLYWYRQTLGQGPEFLTYFQNEAQLEKSRLLSDRFSAERPKGSFSTLEIQRTEQGDSAMYLCASSLGVSRGGLRAGHNEQFFGPGTRLTVL.

To note about this clonotype: This may stem from a read error, because a much larger clone lies one nucleotide away. This sequence joins TRBV7-8 and TRBJ2-2; the match to TRBD1 covers 10 bases. Germline values: CDR1 SGHVS, CDR2 FQNEAQ. The CDR3 sequence is 17 residues long. The CDR3 loop is CASSLLARQGATGELSF. The DNA for the CDR3 is TGTGCCAGCAGCTTACTGGCCAGACAGGGGGCGACCGGGGAGCTGTCTTTT.

This clonotype was picked up many times. The CDR3 region has the DNA TGTGCCAGCAGTCCGGGACTCAGGGGGGATCAGCCCCAGCATTTT. The encoded protein is CASSPGLRGDQPQHF. The rearrangement uses TRBV6-2 or TRBV6-3 and TRBJ1-5, with 7 bases that match TRBD1. Unmatched junction bases numbered 9, after V lost 5 bases and J lost 5 bases. CDR1 and CDR2 (germline): MNHEY, SVGEGT. The CDR3 has 15 residues.

This clonotype was detected a few times. The chain uses TRBV19 and TRBJ2-5; TRBD1 agrees at 7 bases. CDR1 is LNHDA and CDR2 is SQIVND in the germline V gene (reference sequence). CDR3 length: 13 residues. The V gene end was trimmed by 11 bases and the J gene end by 6 bases; junction bases not matched to a gene: 12. CDR3 sequence reads: CASFDRVTKTQYF. CDR3 DNA: TGTGCCTCTTTCGACAGGGTCACAAAGACCCAGTACTTC.

V gene TRBV6-5 combines with J gene TRBJ2-7; D might be TRBD1 (6 bases). The germline CDR1 and CDR2 sequences are MNHEY and SVGAGI. The V end was cut by 2 bases, the J end by 3 bases, with 8 bases between. CDR3 length: 13 residues. The DNA for the CDR3 is TGTGCCAGCAGTTACGCACAGGGCTACGAGCAGTACGTC. The encoded protein is CASSYAQGYEQYV.

At least ten counts were recorded for this clonotype. This chain connects TRBV21-1 to TRBJ2-2; TRBD1 is the table's D call and was not checked against the DNA. TRBV21-1 is reported as a pseudogene. The CDR3 extends over 19 amino acids. Here the CDR3 reads CASSKKRGLGHPYIGELFF. Written as DNA, the CDR3 is TGTGCCAGCAGCAAAAAAAGGGGTTTGGGACATCCCTATATCGGGGAGCTGTTTTTT.

This clonotype was seen a few times. This chain uses TRBV25-1 with TRBJ2-5; 8 nucleotides line up with TRBD1. The germline CDR1 and CDR2 sequences are MGHDK and SYGVNS. The CDR3 runs 15 residues. Trimming took 3 bases from V and 4 from J; bases not matched to a gene: 7. The CDR3 loop is CASSDDRGPGETQYF. The DNA for the CDR3 is TGTGCCAGCAGTGACGACAGGGGCCCGGGAGAGACCCAGTACTTC. Full variable domain (remainder filled in from reference TRBV25-1 and TRBJ2-5): EADIYQTPRYLVIGTGKKITLECSQTMGHDKMYWYQQDPGMELHLIHYSYGVNSTEKGDLSSESTVSRIRTEHFPLTLESARPSHTSQYLCASSDDRGPGETQYFGPGTRLLVL.